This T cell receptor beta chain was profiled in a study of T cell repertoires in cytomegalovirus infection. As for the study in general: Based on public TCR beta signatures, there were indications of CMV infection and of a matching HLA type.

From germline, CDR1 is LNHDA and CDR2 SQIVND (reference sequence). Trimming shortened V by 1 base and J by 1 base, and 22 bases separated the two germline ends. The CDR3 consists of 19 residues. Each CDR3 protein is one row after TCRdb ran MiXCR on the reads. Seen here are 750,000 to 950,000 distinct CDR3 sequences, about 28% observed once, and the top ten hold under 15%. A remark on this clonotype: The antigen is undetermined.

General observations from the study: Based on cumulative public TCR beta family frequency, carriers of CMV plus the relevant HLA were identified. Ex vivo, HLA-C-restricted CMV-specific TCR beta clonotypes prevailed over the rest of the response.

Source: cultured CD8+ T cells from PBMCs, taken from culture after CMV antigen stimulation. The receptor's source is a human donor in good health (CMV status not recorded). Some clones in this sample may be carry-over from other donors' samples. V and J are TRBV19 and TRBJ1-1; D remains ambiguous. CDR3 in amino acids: CASSIGEAVRLGPNTEAFF. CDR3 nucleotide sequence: TGTGCCAGTAGTATAGGAGAGGCGGTACGTCTAGGGCCGAACACTGAAGCTTTCTTT.